A single sample is the source of the 29 T cell receptor beta chains below, sequenced in a study of blood T cell repertoires in COVID-19. Repertoires were generated with immunoSEQ multiplex PCR, while TCRdb's copy carries only in-frame clones and drops some. In the table there are about half a million clones, approximately 83% of which are singletons. The sequencing sample was made of peripheral blood. The receptors originated from a human donor in a cohort sampled during active COVID-19.

The gene calls are TRBV7-6 and TRBJ1-2; D uncertain. V gave up 6 bases and J gave up 0 bases, with 14 bases separating them. Per germline, CDR1 SGHVS and CDR2 FNYEAQ. There are 15 residues in the CDR3. CDR3 sequence: CASSPTREANYGYTF. The CDR3 DNA sequence: TGTGCCAGCAGTCCCACCCGGGAAGCTAACTATGGCTACACCTTC.

This clone was observed once. This chain joins TRBV28 and TRBJ2-5; D uncertain. CDR1 and CDR2 from the germline V gene are MDHEN and SYDVKM. This CDR3 has 11 amino acids. Trimming stripped 7 bases from V and 5 bases from J, with 8 bases between. Here the CDR3 DNA reads TGTGCCAGCACCGGAGTGGAGACCCAGTACTTC. Translated: CASTGVETQYF.

There are a few counts of this clone. CDR3 bases: TGTGCCAGCAGGACCCTGTCAGGTGTCTACGAGCAGTACTTC. The encoded protein is CASRTLSGVYEQYF. V usage is TRBV2 and J usage is TRBJ2-7; D not resolved. Trimming stripped 6 bases from V and 3 bases from J, with 15 bases between. Per the germline V gene, CDR1 is SNHLY and CDR2 is FYNNEI. The CDR3 spans 14 residues.

The chain couples TRBV19 to TRBJ2-7, with 9 nucleotides matching TRBD1. The CDR3 extends over 14 amino acids. V lost 10 bases to trimming and J lost 0 bases; unmatched junction nucleotides: 7. Germline CDR1 reads LNHDA; CDR2 reads SQIVND (reference sequence). CDR3 in DNA: TGTGCCACCCTTGACAGGGGGAACTCCTACGAGCAGTACTTC. Amino acid sequence: CATLDRGNSYEQYF.

This clone was detected a few times. The chain has TRBV5-4 and TRBJ1-1, with D possibly being TRBD1 (5 bases). Germline-derived CDR1 and CDR2 are SGHNT and YYREEE (reference sequence). Trimming took off 3 bases at V and 3 bases at J, with 24 bases between the two ends. The CDR3 totals 18 residues. CDR3 loop: CASSSNALTVRVDTEAFF. In nucleotides, the CDR3 is TGTGCCAGCAGCTCCAATGCCCTGACAGTCCGGGTGGACACTGAAGCTTTCTTT.

The chain joins TRBV5-4 to TRBJ2-7; the match to TRBD2 covers 13 bases. The CDR3 consists of 16 residues. The V and J ends lost 4 bases and 3 bases, in that order; junction bases with no gene match: 7. CDR1 is SGHNT, CDR2 YYREEE, per germline (reference sequence). CDR3 protein: CASSPGTSGVLYEQYF. The CDR3 DNA follows: TGTGCCAGCAGCCCAGGGACTAGCGGGGTTCTCTACGAGCAGTACTTC.

The chain is built from TRBV7-3 and TRBJ1-1; D is undetermined. V shed 2 bases and J shed 0 bases, with 7 bases lying between them. Germline values: CDR1 SGHTA, CDR2 FQGTGA. There are 14 residues in the CDR3. CDR3 coding DNA: TGTGCCAGCAGCTTACTACTGGTGAACACTGAAGCTTTCTTT. Translation gives CASSLLLVNTEAFF.

The genes are TRBV18 and TRBJ1-2, with 7 bases identical to TRBD1. Germline-derived CDR1 and CDR2 are KGHSH and LQKENI. V lost 3 bases, J lost 7 bases, and 14 bases stayed unmatched. The CDR3 totals 16 residues. The CDR3 here is CASSPSGQTKSVGYTF. CDR3 sequence (DNA): TGTGCCAGCTCACCGTCGGGACAGACGAAATCTGTTGGCTACACCTTC.

V usage is TRBV19 and J usage is TRBJ2-2; weak D call: TRBD1 (6 bases). The CDR3 covers 14 residues. From germline, CDR1 is LNHDA and CDR2 SQIVND (reference sequence). V shed 4 bases and J shed 5 bases, with 11 bases lying between them. The CDR3 region is CASSTRGSTGELFF. CDR3 in DNA: TGTGCCAGTAGTACCAGGGGTTCAACCGGGGAGCTGTTTTTT.

This clone was found once. The chain couples TRBV24-1 to TRBJ2-5, with 8 bases fitting TRBD1. The V gene end was trimmed by 9 bases and the J gene end by 5 bases; junction bases not matched to a gene: 7. CDR3 size: 13 residues. The germline CDR1 and CDR2 sequences are KGHDR and SFDVKD. In DNA form, the CDR3 reads TGTGCCACCGCGACAGGGGCCGGCGAGACCCAGTACTTC. This gives the protein CATATGAGETQYF.

For this clone: Within the sample, other DNA sequences also encode this same CDR3. V usage is TRBV2 and J usage is TRBJ1-1; 7 bases agree with TRBD1. CDR1 is SNHLY, CDR2 FYNNEI, per germline. Trimming took 6 bases from V and 1 from J; bases not matched to a gene: 5. The CDR3 totals 14 residues. CDR3 sequence (DNA): TGTGCCAGCAGGACAGGGATTCAGAACACTGAAGCTTTCTTT. Encoded protein: CASRTGIQNTEAFF.

V and J are TRBV28 and TRBJ1-2; D gene unclear. The V gene's germline CDR1 is MDHEN and CDR2 SYDVKM. This CDR3 is 15 amino acids long. The germline V and J ends were trimmed by 3 bases and 4 bases, with 15 bases remaining between them. This CDR3 is CASSLGEPIPYGYTF. The DNA for the CDR3 is TGTGCCAGCAGTTTGGGAGAGCCGATCCCCTATGGCTACACCTTC.

This rearrangement joins TRBV3-1 (or the pseudogene TRBV3-2) to TRBJ1-1; D is undetermined. Trimming took 2 bases from V and 1 from J, leaving 5 bases between them. CDR1 LGHDT and CDR2 YNNKEL come from the germline V gene (reference sequence). This CDR3 comprises 13 residues. The CDR3 DNA reads as TGTGCCAGCAGCCAAACAGAGAACACTGAAGCTTTCTTT. Translated, it gives CASSQTENTEAFF.

The V call is TRBV7-8, the J call TRBJ2-7; D remains unclear. V was cut by 1 base and J by 2 bases, with 6 bases left in between. The germline gives CDR1 SGHVS, CDR2 FQNEAQ. This CDR3 has 13 amino acids. CDR3 sequence: CASSLVETYEQYF. The CDR3 coding sequence is TGTGCCAGCAGCTTAGTGGAGACCTACGAGCAGTACTTC.

The chain recombines TRBV30 with TRBJ1-2, with D possibly TRBD1 on 6 matching bases. The CDR3 is 13 residues long. Germline assignment: CDR1 GTSNPN and CDR2 SVGIG (reference sequence). Trimming pared 5 bases from V and 0 bases from J, leaving 10 bases between. This CDR3 is CAWGDTPNYGYTF. The CDR3 DNA reads as TGTGCCTGGGGGGACACCCCTAACTATGGCTACACCTTC.

This sequence joins TRBV27 and TRBJ2-4; D might be TRBD2 (6 bases). Per the germline V gene, CDR1 is MNHEY and CDR2 is SMNVEV (reference sequence). The V end lost 4 bases, the J end lost 1 base, and 11 bases lay between the germline ends. The CDR3 length is 15 residues. The CDR3 here is CASSYIGGAKNIQYF. CDR3 bases: TGTGCCAGCAGTTATATCGGAGGGGCCAAAAACATTCAGTACTTC.

This clone occurred once. The rearrangement uses TRBV28 and TRBJ1-5; D call uncertain. This CDR3 has 12 residues. The V gene's germline CDR1 is MDHEN and CDR2 SYDVKM. With 8 bases removed from V and 1 base from J, the gap between germline ends came to 6 bases. CDR3 DNA: TGTGCCAGCCACGGGAGCAATCAGCCCCAGCATTTT. It translates to CASHGSNQPQHF.

The chain has TRBV10-1 and TRBJ1-1, with D unresolved. This CDR3 region has 14 residues. Germline CDR1 and CDR2: WNHNN and SYGVQD (reference sequence). The V and J ends lost 6 bases and 0 bases respectively, with 11 bases between them. CDR3 nucleotides: TGCGCCAGCAGCGGGAACAACTTGAACACTGAAGCTTTCTTT. This sequence encodes CASSGNNLNTEAFF.

This chain uses TRBV30 with TRBJ1-1; D perhaps matches TRBD1 (6 bases). The CDR3 is made up of 15 amino acids. V was clipped by 5 bases and J by 3 bases, with 19 bases between them. Germline V gives CDR1 GTSNPN, CDR2 SVGIG (reference sequence). The CDR3 bases are TGTGCCTGGCAACAGGGAACCACCTACTACACTGAAGCTTTCTTT. Residues: CAWQQGTTYYTEAFF.

The V gene is TRBV24-1, the J gene TRBJ1-5; tentatively, D is TRBD1 (5 bases). The CDR3 sequence is 18 residues long. Germline CDR1 reads KGHDR; CDR2 reads SFDVKD. V lost 4 bases and J lost 2, with 20 bases in between. CDR3 loop: CATSEGPGTRRGNQPQHF. In DNA form, the CDR3 reads TGTGCCACCAGTGAAGGCCCAGGGACTCGGAGGGGCAATCAGCCCCAGCATTTT.

The chain couples TRBV6-1 to TRBJ1-5; 10 bases are a match to TRBD1. The germline V gene encodes CDR1 MNHNS and CDR2 SASEGT. CDR3 length: 14 residues. The ends lost 3 bases at V and 7 bases at J; junction bases unmatched: 3. The CDR3 DNA sequence: TGTGCCAGCAGTGAGGGACAGGGGTTCCAGCCCCAGCATTTT. It codes for CASSEGQGFQPQHF.

The gene calls are TRBV4-2 and TRBJ1-2, with TRBD1 matching 8 bases. The CDR3 sequence is 17 residues long. V trimming: 0 bases; J trimming: 7 bases; junction bases outside the gene matches: 13. CDR1 and CDR2 (germline): LGHNA, YNFKEQ. CDR3 DNA sequence: TGTGCCAGCAGCCAAGATGGGACAGGCTCTTTCTTTCCTGGCTACACCTTC. Residues: CASSQDGTGSFFPGYTF.

This clone has just a few counts. The J gene is TRBJ2-2, the V gene TRBV7-2; TRBD2 agrees at 9 bases. V shed 1 base, J shed 1 base, and the junction held 1 base outside the gene matches. This CDR3 has 16 amino acids. CDR1 is SGHTA and CDR2 is FQGNSA in the germline V gene. CDR3 sequence reads: CASSLGLAVNTGELFF. DNA of the CDR3: TGTGCCAGCAGCTTAGGACTAGCGGTGAACACCGGGGAGCTGTTTTTT.

For the CDR3, the DNA is TGTGCCAGCAGTCCCCTGGGGCTAGCGGCCAGTGAGCAGTACTTC. This translates into CASSPLGLAASEQYF. J is TRBJ2-7 and V is TRBV11-2; TRBD2 agrees at 7 bases. Germline V CDR1 and CDR2: SGHAT, FQNNGV. V lost 6 bases and J lost 7; bases outside the gene matches: 15. There are 15 residues in the CDR3.

The CDR3 loop is CASSPGGERYQETQYF. In DNA form, the CDR3 reads TGTGCCAGCAGCCCCGGAGGCGAGCGCTACCAAGAGACCCAGTACTTC. The chain has TRBV3-1 (or the pseudogene TRBV3-2) and TRBJ2-5, with D perhaps TRBD2 (5 bases). Trimming removed 4 bases from V and 0 bases from J, with 15 bases in between. Germline CDR1 and CDR2: LGHDT and YNNKEL (reference sequence). The CDR3 runs 16 residues.

The chain combines TRBV5-4 with TRBJ1-4; 8 bases fit TRBD1. The CDR3 loop spans 15 amino acids. Germline values: CDR1 SGHNT, CDR2 YYREEE (reference sequence). Unmatched junction bases numbered 7, after V lost 4 bases and J lost 5 bases. The CDR3 DNA follows: TGTGCCAGCAGCCGCCAGGGGGCTGGAAATGAAAAACTGTTTTTT. This sequence encodes CASSRQGAGNEKLFF.

On this clone itself: The same CDR3 can be traced to other DNA sequences in this sample. The chain employs TRBV28 and TRBJ2-3; TRBD2 agrees at 9 bases. Germline lookup yields CDR1 MDHEN and CDR2 SYDVKM. The CDR3 loop spans 14 amino acids. V shed 5 bases, J shed 3 bases, and the junction held 3 bases outside the gene matches. The CDR3 sequence: CASSLSGSTDTQYF. DNA of the CDR3: TGTGCCAGCAGTCTTAGCGGGAGTACAGATACGCAGTATTTT.

The table lists this clone with a few counts. The V call is TRBV29-1, the J call TRBJ2-7; 7 bases are shared with TRBD2. Germline V gene data show CDR1 as SQVTM and CDR2 as ANQGSEA. The CDR3 is made up of 13 amino acids. V shed 4 bases and J 0 bases; nucleotides not matched to a gene: 3. The CDR3 nucleotides are TGCAGCGTTGCTGTAGCGGGCTCCTACGAGCAGTACTTC. Translated: CSVAVAGSYEQYF.

The V call is TRBV30, the J call TRBJ2-1; 10 bases are shared with TRBD1. J was trimmed by 7 bases and V by 2 bases; bases with no gene match: 5. Looked up from germline, CDR1 is GTSNPN and CDR2 is SVGIG (reference sequence). There are 14 residues in the CDR3. DNA for the CDR3: TGTGCCTGGAGTCCGGGACAGGGGCGGAATGAGCAGTTCTTC. Translation: CAWSPGQGRNEQFF. Looking up the rest from reference TRBV30 and TRBJ2-1 gives the full variable domain: SQTIHQWPATLVQPVGSPLSLECTVEGTSNPNLYWYRQAAGRGLQLLFYSVGIGQISSEVPQNLSASRPQDRQFILSSKKLLLSDSGFYLCAWSPGQGRNEQFFGPGTRLTVL.